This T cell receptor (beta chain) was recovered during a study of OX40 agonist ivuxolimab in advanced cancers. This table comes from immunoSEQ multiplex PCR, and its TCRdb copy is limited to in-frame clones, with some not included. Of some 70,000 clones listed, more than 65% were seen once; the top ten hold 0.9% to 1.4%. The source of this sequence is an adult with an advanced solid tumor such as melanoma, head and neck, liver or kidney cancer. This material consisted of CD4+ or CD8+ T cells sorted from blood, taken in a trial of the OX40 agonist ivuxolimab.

The CDR3 nucleotides are TGTGCCAGCTCCGGGACTAGCGGGGGAGAGACCCAGTACTTC. It codes for CASSGTSGGETQYF. The V gene is TRBV18, the J gene TRBJ2-5, with 14 bases aligning to TRBD2. This CDR3 comprises 14 residues. Germline CDR1 reads KGHSH; CDR2 reads LQKENI. The V segment lost 6 bases and the J segment 4 bases; nucleotides outside the gene matches: 1.